One sample yielded the 8 T cell receptor beta chains listed below, sequenced in a study of T cells in severe cutaneous drug reactions. Sequenced patients had Stevens-Johnson syndrome or toxic epidermal necrolysis caused by carbamazepine. Bulk and single-cell libraries used iRepertoire multiplex PCR with TCR subtype-specific primers. For each CDR3 protein, TCRdb gives one entry from its re-call of the multiplex PCR reads, without DNA. The sample totals approximately 9,600 distinct CDR3 sequences. Specimen: cells from a skin blister. The receptors shown here come from a human donor with Stevens-Johnson syndrome, a severe cutaneous drug reaction.

This chain links TRBV29-1 with TRBJ1-2; TCRdb returns TRBD1, unconfirmable since there is no DNA. CDR1 and CDR2 from the germline V gene are SQVTM and ANQGSEA. The CDR3 runs to 13 residues. CDR3 in amino acids: CSVVPGGGYGYTF.

In terms of frequency, this clonotype is medium-sized. The rearrangement joins TRBV20-1 to TRBJ2-1. This CDR3 region has 14 residues. Germline V gene sequence: CDR1 DFQATT, CDR2 SNEGSKA (reference sequence). Here the CDR3 reads CSASTYRHFNEQFF.

The chain uses TRBV20-1 and TRBJ1-5. CDR1 is DFQATT and CDR2 is SNEGSKA in the germline V gene (reference sequence). CDR3 size: 13 residues. The CDR3 protein is CSAATDFNQPQHF.

The chain employs TRBV20-1 and TRBJ2-7. The CDR3 has 15 amino acids. CDR1 is DFQATT, CDR2 SNEGSKA, per germline (reference sequence). CDR3: CSARDPLGQRYEQYF.

According to its frequency, this clonotype is medium-sized. The J gene is TRBJ1-1, the V gene TRBV20-1. CDR3 length: 17 amino acids. Germline V gene lookup returns CDR1 DFQATT and CDR2 SNEGSKA (reference sequence). CDR3 protein: CSARDWGRAEGLTEAFF.

V and J are TRBV5-4 and TRBJ2-1; there is no DNA to check the TCRdb D call of TRBD2. The CDR3 sequence is 14 residues long. Germline V gene lookup returns CDR1 SGHNT and CDR2 YYREEE (reference sequence). The CDR3 protein is CASSSPLGPNEQFF.

The chain links TRBV29-1 to TRBJ2-7; TCRdb gives TRBD2 as the D gene, but with no DNA this cannot be confirmed. The germline gives CDR1 SQVTM, CDR2 ANQGSEA. The CDR3 is made up of 14 amino acids. This chain's CDR3 is CSVAGTSGRAEQYF.

This clonotype is identified as medium-sized from frequency. The J gene is TRBJ2-1, the V gene TRBV20-1; with no DNA, the TCRdb D assignment of TRBD2 cannot be verified. CDR3 length: 15 amino acids. The germline V gene encodes CDR1 DFQATT and CDR2 SNEGSKA (reference sequence). The CDR3 region is CSARTSGSPYNEQFF.